Listed below are T cell receptor beta chains from one sample, sequenced in a study of CD8+CD57+ T cells in acquired aplastic anemia. TCRdb ran MiXCR on the reads and lists one entry per CDR3 protein. The sample shows over 150,000 distinct CDR3 sequences, over 70% of them seen only once. Sequencing input: sorted CD4+, CD8+, or CD8+CD57+ T cells (not recorded which) from PBMCs. Every receptor here comes from a human donor with aplastic anemia. Both conserved end residues are part of each CDR3. The order of the fields is D gene, clone size, V gene, J gene, CDR3 DNA, CDR3 protein. The D gene is left open where the match is weak. Expanded clones are given a class, and other clones once, few, many or no size at all.

d_call: NA
clone_size: many
v_call: TRBV6-4
j_call: TRBJ1-4
cdr3_nt: TGTGCCAGCAGTGACTCGGCCCGGGGAACTAATGAAAAACTGTTTTTT
cdr3_aa: CASSDSARGTNEKLFF

d_call: TRBD1
clone_size: many
v_call: TRBV6-9
j_call: TRBJ1-1
cdr3_nt: TGTGCCAGCAGTTATGGACAGGGGGTTTCGAACACTGAAGCTTTCTTT
cdr3_aa: CASSYGQGVSNTEAFF

d_call: TRBD1
clone_size: NA
v_call: TRBV20-1
j_call: TRBJ2-5
cdr3_nt: TGCAGTTCCTTCTGGGACAGGGGGCTTCAAGAGACCCAGTACTTC
cdr3_aa: CSSFWDRGLQETQYF

d_call: TRBD2
clone_size: NA
v_call: TRBV20-1
j_call: TRBJ2-3
cdr3_nt: TGCAGTGCTAGTCGGGGGGGGGCCTCAGATACGCAGTATTTT
cdr3_aa: CSASRGGASDTQYF

d_call: NA
clone_size: once
v_call: TRBV5-1
j_call: TRBJ1-2
cdr3_nt: TGCGCCAGCAGCAATATCGGGGGGTCCATCTATGGCTACACCTTC
cdr3_aa: CASSNIGGSIYGYTF

d_call: NA
clone_size: NA
v_call: TRBV25-1
j_call: TRBJ2-2
cdr3_nt: TGTGCCACCAGCAACAGGAACACCGGGGAGCTGTTTTTT
cdr3_aa: CATSNRNTGELFF

d_call: TRBD2
clone_size: few
v_call: TRBV7-2
j_call: TRBJ2-7
cdr3_nt: TGTGCCAGCAGCTTAGGAGTACGGGGGGGGCCCTACGAGCAGTATTTC
cdr3_aa: CASSLGVRGGPYEQYF

d_call: TRBD1
clone_size: once
v_call: TRBV7-2
j_call: TRBJ2-7
cdr3_nt: TGTGCCAGCAGCTTAGGACAGGGGGAAGCCTACGAGCAGTACTTC
cdr3_aa: CASSLGQGEAYEQYF

d_call: TRBD2
clone_size: NA
v_call: TRBV5-1
j_call: TRBJ2-1
cdr3_nt: TGCGCCAGCAGCTTGGCCGAGGGACTAGGGATCGAGCAGTTCTTC
cdr3_aa: CASSLAEGLGIEQFF

d_call: NA
clone_size: NA
v_call: TRBV20-1
j_call: TRBJ2-7
cdr3_nt: TGCAGTGCTAGAGCCATCGATGGGAACGAGCAGTACTTC
cdr3_aa: CSARAIDGNEQYF

d_call: TRBD2
clone_size: NA
v_call: TRBV7-3
j_call: TRBJ2-3
cdr3_nt: TGTGCCAGCAGCTTACGGCTAGCGGGAGATACGCAGTATTTT
cdr3_aa: CASSLRLAGDTQYF

d_call: TRBD1
clone_size: NA
v_call: TRBV28
j_call: TRBJ2-7
cdr3_nt: TGTGCCAGCAGTCCGCACCGGGACAGCTACGAGCAGTACTTC
cdr3_aa: CASSPHRDSYEQYF

d_call: NA
clone_size: NA
v_call: TRBV20-1
j_call: TRBJ2-7
cdr3_nt: TGCAGTGCTACCCCGATCATATACGAGCAGTACTTC
cdr3_aa: CSATPIIYEQYF

d_call: NA
clone_size: NA
v_call: TRBV9
j_call: TRBJ1-2
cdr3_nt: TGTGCCAGCAGCGTAATTGAGGGTGGTGGCTACACCTTC
cdr3_aa: CASSVIEGGGYTF

d_call: NA
clone_size: NA
v_call: TRBV2
j_call: TRBJ2-5
cdr3_nt: TGTGCCAGCAGGGATAAAACAGGGTTTGAGACCCAGTACTTC
cdr3_aa: CASRDKTGFETQYF

d_call: NA
clone_size: NA
v_call: TRBV15
j_call: TRBJ1-5
cdr3_nt: TGTGCCACCAGCAGCCTAGGGAGCCGGGGTCAGCCCCAGCATTTT
cdr3_aa: CATSSLGSRGQPQHF

d_call: NA
clone_size: NA
v_call: TRBV7-2
j_call: TRBJ2-5
cdr3_nt: TGTGCCAGCAGCTACGGGCTCCAAGAGACCCAGTACTTC
cdr3_aa: CASSYGLQETQYF

d_call: NA
clone_size: NA
v_call: TRBV12-3/TRBV12-4
j_call: TRBJ2-6
cdr3_nt: TGTGCCAGCAGTTTTGGGGGCGCTGGGGCCAACGTCCTGACTTTC
cdr3_aa: CASSFGGAGANVLTF

d_call: TRBD2
clone_size: NA
v_call: TRBV10-1
j_call: TRBJ2-1
cdr3_nt: TGCGCCAGCAGTGAGTACAGCGGGAGGACCTACAATGAGCAGTTCTTC
cdr3_aa: CASSEYSGRTYNEQFF

d_call: NA
clone_size: NA
v_call: TRBV2
j_call: TRBJ2-7
cdr3_nt: TGTGCCAGCAGTGAGGGGATTGGCGAGCAGTACTTC
cdr3_aa: CASSEGIGEQYF

d_call: NA
clone_size: NA
v_call: TRBV2
j_call: TRBJ2-7
cdr3_nt: TGTGCCAGCAGTGCCCCGACAGGTAGTGTCTACGAGCAGTACTTC
cdr3_aa: CASSAPTGSVYEQYF

d_call: TRBD2
clone_size: NA
v_call: TRBV9
j_call: TRBJ2-1
cdr3_nt: TGTGCCAGCAGCGTAGGACTAGCGGCCATCTACAATGAGCAGTTCTTC
cdr3_aa: CASSVGLAAIYNEQFF

d_call: NA
clone_size: NA
v_call: TRBV29-1
j_call: TRBJ1-1
cdr3_nt: TGCAGCGTTGAAGAGGGGACTGAAGCTTTCTTT
cdr3_aa: CSVEEGTEAFF

d_call: TRBD1
clone_size: once
v_call: TRBV7-9
j_call: TRBJ1-1
cdr3_nt: TGTGCCAGCGAGGACAGGGGCTGGGTGAACACTGAAGCTTTCTTT
cdr3_aa: CASEDRGWVNTEAFF

d_call: TRBD1
clone_size: NA
v_call: TRBV10-1
j_call: TRBJ2-1
cdr3_nt: TGCGCCAGCGGACAGGGGGGCGGTGAGCAGTTCTTC
cdr3_aa: CASGQGGGEQFF

d_call: NA
clone_size: NA
v_call: TRBV20-1
j_call: TRBJ2-7
cdr3_nt: TGCAGTGCTGGGGTAGCATTTGGGGAGCAGTACTTC
cdr3_aa: CSAGVAFGEQYF

d_call: TRBD2
clone_size: NA
v_call: TRBV9
j_call: TRBJ2-2
cdr3_nt: TGTGCCAGCAGCGTAAGCGGGAGGACGCGCACCGGGGAGCTGTTTTTT
cdr3_aa: CASSVSGRTRTGELFF

d_call: NA
clone_size: NA
v_call: TRBV7-3
j_call: TRBJ2-1
cdr3_nt: TGTGCCAGCAGCCCCGTTCCGGGCAATGAGCAGTTCTTC
cdr3_aa: CASSPVPGNEQFF

d_call: NA
clone_size: few
v_call: TRBV3-1
j_call: TRBJ1-2
cdr3_nt: TGTGCCAGCAGCCAAGCCACAAATGGCTACACCTTC
cdr3_aa: CASSQATNGYTF

d_call: TRBD1
clone_size: NA
v_call: TRBV7-2
j_call: TRBJ2-3
cdr3_nt: TGTGCCAGCAGCCAACGACAGGGAACTAGCACAGATACGCAGTATTTT
cdr3_aa: CASSQRQGTSTDTQYF

d_call: NA
clone_size: NA
v_call: TRBV10-2
j_call: TRBJ1-6
cdr3_nt: TGCGCCAGCAGTGAGTCTTCCAGGGTAGTGAATTCACCCCTCCACTTT
cdr3_aa: CASSESSRVVNSPLHF

d_call: NA
clone_size: once
v_call: TRBV20-1
j_call: TRBJ2-5
cdr3_nt: TGCAGTGCTCCCTTGGAGGGGGGGACCCAGTACTTC
cdr3_aa: CSAPLEGGTQYF

d_call: TRBD1
clone_size: once
v_call: TRBV2
j_call: TRBJ1-2
cdr3_nt: TGTGCCAGCAGTTTAATGGACAGGGGAGATGGCTACACCTTC
cdr3_aa: CASSLMDRGDGYTF

d_call: NA
clone_size: NA
v_call: TRBV29-1
j_call: TRBJ1-1
cdr3_nt: TGCAGCGTTGACCCTCCCCCGATCTTT
cdr3_aa: CSVDPPPIF

d_call: NA
clone_size: NA
v_call: TRBV6-2/TRBV6-3
j_call: TRBJ1-6
cdr3_nt: TGTGCCAGTGGACGGCAGGGGAATTCACCCCTCCACTTT
cdr3_aa: CASGRQGNSPLHF

d_call: TRBD2
clone_size: NA
v_call: TRBV28
j_call: TRBJ2-1
cdr3_nt: TGTGCCAGCAGTCCCGGGACTAGCGGGCCCCAGGCACATGAGCAGTTCTTC
cdr3_aa: CASSPGTSGPQAHEQFF

d_call: NA
clone_size: medium-sized
v_call: TRBV19
j_call: TRBJ2-7
cdr3_nt: TGTGCCAGTAGTAAGGCCCCTTGGTCTAGCGTCGAGCAGTACTTC
cdr3_aa: CASSKAPWSSVEQYF

d_call: TRBD2
clone_size: NA
v_call: TRBV10-1
j_call: TRBJ2-3
cdr3_nt: TGCGCCAGCAAAGGACTAGCGGGAGTATCAGATACGCAGTATTTT
cdr3_aa: CASKGLAGVSDTQYF

d_call: NA
clone_size: many
v_call: TRBV7-9
j_call: TRBJ1-2
cdr3_nt: TGTGCCAGCAGCTTATTCTTAGCCACACGGGGGTGGGGCTACACCTTC
cdr3_aa: CASSLFLATRGWGYTF

d_call: NA
clone_size: NA
v_call: TRBV7-9
j_call: TRBJ1-1
cdr3_nt: TGTGCCAGCGTAGGGAAAAACACTGAAGCTTTCTTT
cdr3_aa: CASVGKNTEAFF

d_call: TRBD1
clone_size: few
v_call: TRBV7-8
j_call: TRBJ1-1
cdr3_nt: TGTGCCAGCAGCTTAGGGGACAGGAACACTGAAGCTTTCTTT
cdr3_aa: CASSLGDRNTEAFF

d_call: NA
clone_size: NA
v_call: TRBV7-2
j_call: TRBJ2-5
cdr3_nt: TGTGCCAGCAGCTTTTACGACGCGTGGGGTGAGACCCAGTACTTC
cdr3_aa: CASSFYDAWGETQYF

d_call: NA
clone_size: NA
v_call: TRBV5-1
j_call: TRBJ2-5
cdr3_nt: TGCGCCAGCAGCTCGGCGGGGGCGTCGGAGACCCAGTACTTC
cdr3_aa: CASSSAGASETQYF

d_call: NA
clone_size: NA
v_call: TRBV6-1
j_call: TRBJ2-3
cdr3_nt: TGTGCCAGCAGGCCCCCGGCCACAGATACGCAGTATTTT
cdr3_aa: CASRPPATDTQYF

d_call: NA
clone_size: NA
v_call: TRBV9
j_call: TRBJ2-2
cdr3_nt: TGTGCCAGCAGCCAAATGGGGCACTTCTCCGGGGAGCTGTTTTTT
cdr3_aa: CASSQMGHFSGELFF

d_call: NA
clone_size: many
v_call: TRBV6-1
j_call: TRBJ2-4
cdr3_nt: TGTGCCAGCAGTGAGGTGGGGAAAAACATTCAGTACTTC
cdr3_aa: CASSEVGKNIQYF

d_call: NA
clone_size: NA
v_call: TRBV5-4
j_call: TRBJ2-7
cdr3_nt: TGTGCCAGCAGCCGTATTGGGAACGAGCAGTACTTC
cdr3_aa: CASSRIGNEQYF

d_call: NA
clone_size: NA
v_call: TRBV29-1
j_call: TRBJ1-2
cdr3_nt: TGCAGCGTTTTTCGGGGGAGCTATGGCTACACCTTC
cdr3_aa: CSVFRGSYGYTF